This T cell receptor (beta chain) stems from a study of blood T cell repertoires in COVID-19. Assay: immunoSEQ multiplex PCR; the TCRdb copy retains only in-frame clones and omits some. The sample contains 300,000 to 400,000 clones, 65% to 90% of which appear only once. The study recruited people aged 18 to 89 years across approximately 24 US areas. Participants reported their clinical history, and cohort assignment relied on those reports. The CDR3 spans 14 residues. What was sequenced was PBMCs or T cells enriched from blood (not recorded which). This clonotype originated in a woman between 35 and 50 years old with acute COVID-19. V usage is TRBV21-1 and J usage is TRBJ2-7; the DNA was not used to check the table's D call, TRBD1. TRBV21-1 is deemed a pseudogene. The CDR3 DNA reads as TGTGCCAGCAGCACCGACAGGGGAGTCTACGAGCAGTACTTC. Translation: CASSTDRGVYEQYF.